The clone carrying this T cell receptor (beta chain) was detected many times. The data originate from a study of T cells in Graves' hyperthyroidism and ophthalmopathy. Per germline, CDR1 DFQATT and CDR2 SNEGSKA (reference sequence). The CDR3 length is 13 residues. The germline V and J ends were trimmed by 1 base and 8 bases, with 12 bases remaining between them. Regions amplified from RNA transcripts were the TCR beta CDR3 regions. In the first-round RT-PCR of the TCR CDR3, the HTBI primer set was used. TCRdb re-called the multiplex PCR reads with MiXCR, one entry per CDR3 protein. The profile shows hundreds of thousands of distinct CDR3 sequences, just under 15% of them singletons.

Specimen: blood. This receptor was obtained from a woman in her 30s with Graves' hyperthyroidism. The chain has TRBV20-1 and TRBJ2-1, with D possibly being TRBD2 (6 bases). DNA of the CDR3: TGCAGTGCTAGAGTCGGGAGCCGGCATGAGCAGTTCTTC. It specifies CSARVGSRHEQFF.